These 7 T cell receptor beta chains share one sample of origin, sequenced in a study of cytomegalovirus exposure and HLA in healthy donors. The PCR had 60 Vbeta and 13 Jbeta primers. Sequenced by immunoSEQ multiplex PCR; TCRdb stores in-frame clones only, minus some. This table holds over 100,000 clones, about 8.5% found once. The sample taken for sequencing was PBMCs. The source of these receptors is a man aged 40-50 years in good health and CMV-seronegative.

In its sample, this clone was seen a few times. This sequence joins TRBV7-2 and TRBJ1-2; a weak D match, TRBD1 (5 bases). This CDR3 spans 16 amino acids. In germline, CDR1 is SGHTA, CDR2 FQGNSA. The V and J ends lost 5 bases and 0 bases respectively, with 16 bases between them. This chain's CDR3 is CASSPGGAHSNYGYTF. CDR3 DNA: TGTGCCAGCAGCCCGGGGGGAGCTCACTCTAACTATGGCTACACCTTC. The entire variable domain, with the rest obtained from reference TRBV7-2 and TRBJ1-2, is as follows: GAGVSQSPSNKVTEKGKDVELRCDPISGHTALYWYRQSLGQGLEFLIYFQGNSAPDKSGLPSDRFSAERTGGSVSTLTIQRTQQEDSAVYLCASSPGGAHSNYGYTFGSGTRLTVV.

This clone was observed a handful of times. CDR3 in amino acids: CASSFVPGGNTGELFF. In DNA form, the CDR3 reads TGTGCCAGCAGCTTTGTCCCAGGGGGTAACACCGGGGAGCTGTTTTTT. This sequence joins TRBV5-5 and TRBJ2-2; TRBD1 aligns across 7 bases. The CDR3 has 16 amino acids. With V trimmed by 2 bases and J by 2 bases, 6 bases remained unmatched. Germline CDR1 and CDR2: SGHKS and YYEKEE (reference sequence).

This chain connects TRBV9 to TRBJ2-2; TRBD1 matches 8 bases. This CDR3 is 15 amino acids long. V lost 4 bases to trimming and J lost 5 bases; unmatched junction nucleotides: 7. Germline CDR1 reads SGDLS; CDR2 reads YYNGEE. CDR3 nucleotides: TGTGCCAGCAGCCGACAGGGGAGGAATACCGGGGAGCTGTTTTTT. Its protein product is CASSRQGRNTGELFF.

This clone was seen a single time. This chain connects TRBV7-2 to TRBJ2-3, with 9 bases aligning to TRBD2. The CDR3 extends over 15 amino acids. V trimming: 5 bases; J trimming: 2 bases; junction bases outside the gene matches: 5. The germline V gene has CDR1 SGHTA and CDR2 FQGNSA. The CDR3 nucleotides read TGTGCCAGCAGCGCCTTAGCGGGGGTCACAGATACGCAGTATTTT. Translating gives CASSALAGVTDTQYF. The whole variable domain, filled in from reference TRBV7-2 and TRBJ2-3, reads GAGVSQSPSNKVTEKGKDVELRCDPISGHTALYWYRQSLGQGLEFLIYFQGNSAPDKSGLPSDRFSAERTGGSVSTLTIQRTQQEDSAVYLCASSALAGVTDTQYFGPGTRLTVL.

The chain uses TRBV27 and TRBJ2-7; tentative D call: TRBD1 (6 bases). This CDR3 has 14 amino acids. Germline lookup yields CDR1 MNHEY and CDR2 SMNVEV (reference sequence). The germline V and J ends were trimmed by 3 bases and 1 base, with 10 bases remaining between them. The CDR3 nucleotides are TGTGCCAGCAGTTTTACCGGGACATCCTACGAGCAGTACTTC. Translation: CASSFTGTSYEQYF.

This clone turned up a few times. The chain joins TRBV6-5 to TRBJ2-1; 8 positions match TRBD1. Germline values: CDR1 MNHEY, CDR2 SVGAGI. Losses at the gene ends were 6 bases for V and 7 bases for J; bases not matched to a gene: 11. The CDR3 has 15 amino acids. CDR3 residues: CASRIATGVANEQFF. CDR3 in DNA: TGTGCCAGCAGGATCGCGACAGGGGTCGCGAATGAGCAGTTCTTC.

In this sample, this clone turned up a few times. This chain uses TRBV19 with TRBJ1-2; no definite D call. There are 14 residues in the CDR3. V lost 3 bases, J lost 3 bases, and 11 bases lay in between. Germline V gene sequence: CDR1 LNHDA, CDR2 SQIVND (reference sequence). CDR3 coding DNA: TGTGCCAGTAGTATCGACTTTAAAGACTATGGCTACACCTTC. Amino acids: CASSIDFKDYGYTF.